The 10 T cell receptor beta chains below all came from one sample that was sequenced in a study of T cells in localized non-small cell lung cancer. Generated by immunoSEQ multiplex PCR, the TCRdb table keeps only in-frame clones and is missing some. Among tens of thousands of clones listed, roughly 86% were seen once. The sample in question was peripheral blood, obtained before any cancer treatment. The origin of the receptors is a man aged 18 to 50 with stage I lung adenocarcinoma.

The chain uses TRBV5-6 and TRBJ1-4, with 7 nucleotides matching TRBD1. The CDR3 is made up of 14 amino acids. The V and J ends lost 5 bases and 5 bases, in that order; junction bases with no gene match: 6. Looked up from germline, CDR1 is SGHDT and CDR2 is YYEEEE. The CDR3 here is CASSLGQINEKLFF. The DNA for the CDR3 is TGTGCCAGCAGTCTGGGACAGATAAATGAAAAACTGTTTTTT.

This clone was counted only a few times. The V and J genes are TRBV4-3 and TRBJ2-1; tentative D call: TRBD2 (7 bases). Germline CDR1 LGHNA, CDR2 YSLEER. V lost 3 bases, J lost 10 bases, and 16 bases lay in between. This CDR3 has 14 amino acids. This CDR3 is CASSHPETGGEQFF. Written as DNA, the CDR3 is TGCGCCAGCAGCCACCCCGAAACGGGGGGCGAGCAGTTCTTC.

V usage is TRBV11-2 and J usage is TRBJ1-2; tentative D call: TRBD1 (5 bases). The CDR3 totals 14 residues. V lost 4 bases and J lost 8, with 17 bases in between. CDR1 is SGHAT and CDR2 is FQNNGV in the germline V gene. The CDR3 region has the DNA TGTGCCAGCAGCTCCCGAACGGGGGTCGGAGGCTACACCTTC. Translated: CASSSRTGVGGYTF.

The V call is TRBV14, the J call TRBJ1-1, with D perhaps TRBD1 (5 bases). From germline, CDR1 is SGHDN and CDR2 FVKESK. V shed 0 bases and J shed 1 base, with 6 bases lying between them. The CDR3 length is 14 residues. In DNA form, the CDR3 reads TGTGCCAGCAGCCAAGAAGGGGCGAACACTGAAGCTTTCTTT. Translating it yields CASSQEGANTEAFF.

The CDR3 reads CASSLQPLGGYTF. In nucleotides, the CDR3 is TGTGCCAGCAGTTTACAGCCGCTCGGGGGCTACACCTTC. This chain joins TRBV27 and TRBJ1-2; D is ambiguous. Germline lookup yields CDR1 MNHEY and CDR2 SMNVEV (reference sequence). The V end lost 2 bases, the J end lost 8 bases, and 12 bases lay between the germline ends. The CDR3 covers 13 residues.

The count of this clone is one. The CDR3 sequence is CASTPTVDPYNEQFF. The CDR3 region has the DNA TGTGCCAGTACCCCTACGGTCGACCCCTACAATGAGCAGTTCTTC. V gene TRBV19 combines with J gene TRBJ2-1; D unresolved. Between the trimmed V and J ends, which lost 7 bases and 2 bases, there was a span of 15 bases. Germline values: CDR1 LNHDA, CDR2 SQIVND (reference sequence). The CDR3 is made up of 15 amino acids.

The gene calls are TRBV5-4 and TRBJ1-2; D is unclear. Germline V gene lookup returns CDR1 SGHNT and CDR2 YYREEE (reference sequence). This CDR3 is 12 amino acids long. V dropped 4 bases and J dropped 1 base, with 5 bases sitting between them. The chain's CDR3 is CASSIDNYGYTF. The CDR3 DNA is TGTGCCAGCAGCATTGATAACTATGGCTACACCTTC.

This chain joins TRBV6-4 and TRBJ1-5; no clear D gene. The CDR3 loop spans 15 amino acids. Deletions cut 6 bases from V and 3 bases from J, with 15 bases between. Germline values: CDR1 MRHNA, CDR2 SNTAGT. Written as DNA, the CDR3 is TGTGCCAGCAGCCCCCCCCGAGGAACCAATCAGCCCCAGCATTTT. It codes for CASSPPRGTNQPQHF.

This chain's CDR3 is CASSVGGAGYSYGYTF. The CDR3 DNA sequence: TGTGCCAGCAGCGTAGGAGGGGCAGGGTATAGCTATGGCTACACCTTC. The chain is built from TRBV9 and TRBJ1-2, with a possible D match to TRBD1 (5 bases). CDR1 and CDR2 from the germline V gene are SGDLS and YYNGEE. The CDR3 runs to 16 residues. V lost 0 bases and J 4 bases, leaving 16 bases between the germline ends.

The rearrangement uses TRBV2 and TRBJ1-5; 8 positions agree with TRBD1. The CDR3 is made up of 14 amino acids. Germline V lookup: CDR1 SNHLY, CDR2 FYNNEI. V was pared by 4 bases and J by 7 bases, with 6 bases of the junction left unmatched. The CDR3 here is CASSGVDRGQPQHF. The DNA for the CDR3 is TGTGCCAGCAGTGGGGTCGACAGGGGCCAGCCCCAGCATTTT. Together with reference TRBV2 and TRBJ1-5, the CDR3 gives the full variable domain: EPEVTQTPSHQVTQMGQEVILRCVPISNHLYFYWYRQILGQKVEFLVSFYNNEISEKSEIFDDQFSVERPDGSNFTLKIRSTKLEDSAMYFCASSGVDRGQPQHFGDGTRLSIL.